This passage covers 3 T cell receptor beta chains from one sample sequenced in a study of monozygotic twins with inflammatory bowel disease. TCRdb reworked the 5' RACE reads into one entry per CDR3 protein, no DNA. The specimen's table records fewer than 150,000 distinct CDR3 sequences. Sequenced input: blood. The receptors were gathered from a human donor with ulcerative colitis or Crohn's disease, or a healthy co-twin of an affected twin (not recorded which).

The J gene is TRBJ2-2, the V gene TRBV21-1; TCRdb reports TRBD1, a call that lacks DNA to check it against. TRBV21-1 is tagged as a pseudogene. The CDR3 has 17 amino acids. The CDR3 loop is CASSKSKGGFPTGELFF.

The CDR3: CSARDRGRQESYEQYF. V and J are TRBV20-1 and TRBJ2-7. Germline V lookup: CDR1 DFQATT, CDR2 SNEGSKA (reference sequence). This CDR3 has 16 amino acids.

The chain has TRBV6-1 and TRBJ2-4; TCRdb lists TRBD2, though no DNA is available to test this call. Germline V CDR1 and CDR2: MNHNS, SASEGT. The CDR3 is 18 residues long. The CDR3 reads CASSPDQTSRIAKNIQYF.